Below, 14 T cell receptor beta chains from the same sample are listed, as sequenced in a study of regulatory T cells in long-lasting Graves disease. Library construction for TCR beta used iRepertoire HTBI primers and Arm-PCR of CDR3 regions. TCRdb re-derived calls from the multiplex PCR reads in MiXCR, one entry per CDR3 protein. Altogether 400,000 to 450,000 distinct CDR3 sequences are present, 14% to 15% being singletons, with the ten largest covering 15% to 20%. Regarding time point: newly diagnosed GD, antithyroid drugs for less than 3 months. From RNA extracted from PBMCs, the TCR library was made. The data were also submitted as part of a second study, on T cells in Graves' hyperthyroidism and ophthalmopathy.

The sample here was peripheral blood mononuclear cells (PBMCs), taken at new diagnosis, from a patient treated with antithyroid drugs. The receptors derive from a woman in her twenties or thirties with Graves disease.

This clonotype was seen repeatedly, ten times or more. The rearrangement uses TRBV7-2 and TRBJ2-3; 11 bases are a match to TRBD1. V was clipped by 5 bases and J by 5 bases; unmatched bases: 3. The CDR3 is 14 residues long. Germline V lookup: CDR1 SGHTA, CDR2 FQGNSA. The chain's CDR3 is CASSPDRGRDTQYF. In nucleotides, the CDR3 is TGTGCCAGCAGCCCGGACAGGGGGCGAGATACGCAGTATTTT.

V is TRBV6-1 and J is TRBJ1-5; D uncertain. Trimming took 7 bases from V and 0 from J, leaving 10 bases between them. The CDR3 has 14 residues. The V gene's germline CDR1 is MNHNS and CDR2 SASEGT. CDR3 DNA: TGTGCCAGCACGGGCGTTTATAGCAATCAGCCCCAGCATTTT. Translation gives CASTGVYSNQPQHF.

There are a few counts of this clonotype. The chain has TRBV30 and TRBJ1-2; 11 nucleotides align to TRBD1. The CDR3 spans 15 residues. The ends lost 0 bases at V and 11 bases at J; junction bases unmatched: 11. Germline V CDR1 and CDR2: GTSNPN, SVGIG (reference sequence). The CDR3 here is CAWSVTGQGARGYTF. CDR3 bases: TGTGCCTGGAGTGTTACAGGACAGGGGGCGCGTGGGTACACCTTC.

This clonotype turned up a few times. V gene TRBV6-2 or TRBV6-3 combines with J gene TRBJ2-5, with D unclear. The CDR3 is 13 amino acids. Trimming removed 8 bases from V and 4 bases from J, with 14 bases in between. Germline CDR1 MNHEY, CDR2 SVGEGT. The CDR3 loop reads CASAAGPGETQYF. The CDR3, as DNA: TGTGCCAGCGCCGCTGGGCCAGGAGAGACCCAGTACTTC.

In its sample, this clonotype was seen a few times. V is TRBV9 and J is TRBJ2-2; D is unresolved. Germline CDR1 is SGDLS and CDR2 is YYNGEE. Trimming removed 5 bases at V and 6 bases at J, with 11 bases between. This CDR3 region has 13 residues. In DNA form, the CDR3 reads TGTGCCAGCAGTCGTCTCTCCCCCGGGGAGCTGTTTTTT. Amino acid sequence: CASSRLSPGELFF.

This rearrangement joins TRBV5-6 to TRBJ2-1, with 8 bases fitting TRBD2. This CDR3 spans 15 amino acids. V was pared by 6 bases and J by 4 bases, with 9 bases of the junction left unmatched. The germline gives CDR1 SGHDT, CDR2 YYEEEE. The CDR3 DNA reads TGTGCCAGCACCCCTCACGAGCGGGAGTACAATGAGCAGTTCTTC. Amino acid sequence: CASTPHEREYNEQFF. The full variable domain, with the rest looked up from reference TRBV5-6 and TRBJ2-1, is DAGVTQSPTHLIKTRGQQVTLRCSPKSGHDTVSWYQQALGQGPQFIFQYYEEEERQRGNFPDRFSGHQFPNYSSELNVNALLLGDSALYLCASTPHEREYNEQFFGPGTRLTVL.

The chain uses TRBV12-3 or TRBV12-4 and TRBJ1-2; D might be TRBD1 (6 bases). V gave up 6 bases and J gave up 4 bases, with 15 bases separating them. The CDR3 totals 14 residues. The DNA of the CDR3 is TGTGCCAGCAGACCCACCCGGACAGTCTATGGCTACACCTTC. It specifies CASRPTRTVYGYTF.

The sample holds a few counts of this clonotype. This clone may be a read error of a much larger clone one base away. The J gene is TRBJ2-3, the V gene TRBV11-2, with D tentatively TRBD1 (6 bases). The V end was cut by 0 bases, the J end by 5 bases, with 12 bases between. Germline-derived CDR1 and CDR2 are SGHAT and FQNNGV. The CDR3 spans 15 residues. The CDR3 here is CASSLEGADKDTQYF. CDR3 in DNA: TGTGCCAGCAGCTTAGAGGGGGCGGATAAAGATACGCAGTATTTT.

This clonotype turned up a few times. J is TRBJ1-4 and V is TRBV20-1; 11 bases fit TRBD1. The V and J ends lost 6 bases and 5 bases, in that order; junction bases with no gene match: 5. Germline loops: CDR1 DFQATT, CDR2 SNEGSKA (reference sequence). The CDR3 runs 14 residues. The CDR3 protein is CSALGTGGNEKLFF. The CDR3 DNA reads TGCAGTGCCCTTGGGACAGGGGGGAATGAAAAACTGTTTTTT.

This clonotype appeared many times. This chain uses TRBV28 with TRBJ2-7; D is unresolved. Trimming left V 6 bases short and J 2 bases short, with 17 bases between. The length of the CDR3 is 15 residues. Germline CDR1 MDHEN, CDR2 SYDVKM. The CDR3 protein is CASSHGRLRAYEQYF. The CDR3 DNA sequence: TGTGCCAGCAGCCATGGGCGGCTACGGGCCTACGAGCAGTACTTC.

This clonotype came up once. Given a much more abundant clone one base away, this may be a read error. Lacking the conserved final phenylalanine or tryptophan, this CDR3 likely reflects a read error. The J gene is TRBJ2-5, the V gene TRBV25-1, with D maybe TRBD1 (6 bases). The CDR3 sequence is 14 residues long. Trimming pared 4 bases from V and 1 base from J, leaving 10 bases between. Germline lookup yields CDR1 MGHDK and CDR2 SYGVNS. The CDR3 nucleotides are TGTGCCAGCAGTGGGGGGACATCCCAAGAGACCCAGTACCTC. It codes for CASSGGTSQETQYL.

With regard to this clonotype: One end of the junction fails to match germline, which may point to a read error. The chain recombines TRBV24-1 with TRBJ2-1; tentatively, D is TRBD2 (5 bases). The CDR3 consists of 19 residues. CDR1 and CDR2 (germline): KGHDR, SFDVKD. The CDR3 sequence: CTTSDSTLPAGLSYNEQFF. The DNA for the CDR3 is TGTACCACCAGTGACTCTACATTACCCGCGGGCCTTTCCTACAATGAGCAGTTCTTC.

This clonotype has a handful of counts. The V call is TRBV19, the J call TRBJ2-1; D may correspond to TRBD1 or TRBD2 (5 bases each). Germline values: CDR1 LNHDA, CDR2 SQIVND (reference sequence). Between the trimmed V and J ends, which lost 4 bases and 4 bases, there was a span of 17 bases. This CDR3 is 16 amino acids long. CDR3 in amino acids: CASSSIGTSPYNEQFF. The CDR3 nucleotides read TGTGCCAGTAGTAGTATTGGGACCTCCCCATACAATGAGCAGTTCTTC.

This clonotype was counted many times. The chain carries TRBV18 and TRBJ2-7; 12 bases fit TRBD2. V lost 3 bases, J lost 2 bases, and 2 bases stayed unmatched. Germline V gives CDR1 KGHSH, CDR2 LQKENI. This CDR3 is 15 amino acids long. The CDR3 loop is CASSPRLAGAYEQYF. CDR3 DNA sequence: TGTGCCAGCTCACCTCGACTAGCGGGAGCCTACGAGCAGTACTTC.